This T cell receptor (beta chain) originates from a study of blood T cell repertoires in COVID-19. Across the whole study: The United States, Italy and Spain supplied acute and convalescent COVID-19 samples.

Only a few counts were recorded for this clone. The identical CDR3 is also encoded by other nucleotide sequences in the sample. This CDR3 contains 13 residues. The V and J ends lost 4 bases and 3 bases, in that order; junction bases with no gene match: 2. Germline CDR1 SNHLY, CDR2 FYNNEI. The authors' processing: It was from reference gene primer amplification that nucleated cell counts were estimated. TCRdb keeps only in-frame clones here, not all; method: immunoSEQ multiplex PCR. The V and J calls and clone size come from that table; D and trimming were worked out from the DNA. The sample has about 98,000 clones; about 81% are singletons.

The chain is built from TRBV2 and TRBJ1-1, with TRBD1 identical over 7 bases. The sample taken for sequencing was peripheral blood. This TCR came from a man aged 65-85 years with acute or convalescent COVID-19. The CDR3 is CASSGQGDTEAFF. The CDR3 nucleotides read TGTGCCAGCAGTGGGCAGGGGGACACTGAAGCTTTCTTT.